Listed here are 28 T cell receptor beta chains from one sample, sequenced in a study of cytomegalovirus exposure and HLA in healthy donors. PCR used 60 Vbeta primers and 13 Jbeta primers. Measured with immunoSEQ multiplex PCR; TCRdb has only the in-frame clones, and not every one. This repertoire shows approximately 200,000 clones, roughly 79% found once; its top ten account for about 1.9%. The source material was PBMCs. These receptor sequences come from a man aged 30-40 years in good health and CMV-seronegative.

V and J are TRBV7-9 and TRBJ1-5; a possible D gene is TRBD1 (5 bases). The CDR3 totals 14 residues. CDR1 is SEHNR and CDR2 is FQNEAQ in the germline V gene (reference sequence). Between the trimmed V and J ends, which lost 1 base and 13 bases, there was a span of 17 bases. The CDR3, as DNA: TGTGCCAGCAGCTTAGAGGGTGGGGCGGCGAATCAGCATTTT. The encoded protein is CASSLEGGAANQHF.

This chain links TRBV2 with TRBJ2-7, with 12 bases identical to TRBD1. The CDR3 contains 17 residues. J was trimmed by 0 bases and V by 6 bases; bases with no gene match: 9. Germline-derived CDR1 and CDR2 are SNHLY and FYNNEI. CDR3 sequence reads: CASRYRDRGLSSYEQYF. CDR3 DNA sequence: TGTGCCAGCAGATACCGGGACAGGGGGCTTAGCTCCTACGAGCAGTACTTC.

The chain carries TRBV5-1 and TRBJ2-1; 7 bases align to TRBD1. Trimming at V came to 4 bases and at J to 2 bases, leaving 6 bases not matched to a gene. Germline V gene data show CDR1 as SGHRS and CDR2 as YFSETQ. The CDR3 has 15 residues. The CDR3 sequence: CASSQTGEPYNEQFF. The CDR3 DNA is TGCGCCAGCAGCCAAACAGGGGAACCCTACAATGAGCAGTTCTTC.

This chain joins TRBV2 and TRBJ1-2; D is perhaps TRBD1 (5 bases). V was shortened by 0 bases and J by 8 bases, with 16 bases between the two germline ends. The CDR3 totals 15 residues. The germline V gene encodes CDR1 SNHLY and CDR2 FYNNEI. The CDR3 DNA reads as TGTGCCAGCAGTGAAGCAGGGAGGGGAGGTGGAGGCTACACCTTC. It specifies CASSEAGRGGGGYTF. Combining the CDR3 with reference TRBV2 and TRBJ1-2 gives the whole variable domain EPEVTQTPSHQVTQMGQEVILRCVPISNHLYFYWYRQILGQKVEFLVSFYNNEISEKSEIFDDQFSVERPDGSNFTLKIRSTKLEDSAMYFCASSEAGRGGGGYTFGSGTRLTVV.

The rearrangement joins TRBV5-1 to TRBJ2-5; TRBD2 might be the D (7 bases). The germline V gene encodes CDR1 SGHRS and CDR2 YFSETQ. Trimming took 4 bases from V and 2 from J, leaving 18 bases between them. The length of the CDR3 is 16 residues. The CDR3 region has the DNA TGCGCCAGCAGCCCGGGCGGGGGCAGGGCTCAAGAGACCCAGTACTTC. It translates to CASSPGGGRAQETQYF.

This chain connects TRBV9 to TRBJ2-3; maybe TRBD1 (6 bases). Germline CDR1 reads SGDLS; CDR2 reads YYNGEE. V gave up 4 bases and J gave up 4 bases, with 16 bases separating them. The CDR3 is 15 residues long. The CDR3 DNA is TGTGCCAGCAGCCTACTTTCAGGGGTGGCAGATACGCAGTATTTT. It translates to CASSLLSGVADTQYF. Looking up the rest from reference TRBV9 and TRBJ2-3 gives the full variable domain: DSGVTQTPKHLITATGQRVTLRCSPRSGDLSVYWYQQSLDQGLQFLIQYYNGEERAKGNILERFSAQQFPDLHSELNLSSLELGDSALYFCASSLLSGVADTQYFGPGTRLTVL.

The chain uses TRBV5-4 and TRBJ2-2, with 10 bases lining up with TRBD2. Per the germline V gene, CDR1 is SGHNT and CDR2 is YYREEE (reference sequence). The CDR3 totals 16 residues. J gave up 6 bases and V 4 bases, and 9 bases lay outside the gene matches. This CDR3 reads CASSPPGTSVAGELFF. CDR3 in DNA: TGTGCCAGCAGCCCCCCAGGGACTAGCGTGGCCGGGGAGCTGTTTTTT.

CDR3 sequence: CASSLSSGPYNEQFF. The CDR3 DNA reads as TGTGCCAGCAGCTTAAGTAGCGGCCCCTACAATGAGCAGTTCTTC. The chain employs TRBV7-3 and TRBJ2-1, with D maybe TRBD2 (6 bases). Germline loops: CDR1 SGHTA, CDR2 FQGTGA. This CDR3 is 15 amino acids long. V was cut by 1 base and J by 2 bases, with 9 bases left in between.

The V and J genes are TRBV5-1 and TRBJ1-2; D is possibly TRBD1 (5 bases). CDR3 length: 13 amino acids. V lost 2 bases to trimming and J lost 0 bases, with 5 bases between them. Germline CDR1 is SGHRS and CDR2 is YFSETQ. CDR3 in amino acids: CASSLQANYGYTF. DNA for the CDR3: TGCGCCAGCAGCTTACAGGCTAACTATGGCTACACCTTC.

V and J are TRBV11-2 and TRBJ2-7; tentatively, D is TRBD1 (6 bases). With 5 bases removed from V and 2 bases from J, the gap between germline ends came to 13 bases. This CDR3 contains 14 residues. CDR1 is SGHAT, CDR2 FQNNGV, per germline. The CDR3 coding sequence is TGTGCCAGCAGCCCTCGGACAGCCCCCTACGAGCAGTACTTC. As protein: CASSPRTAPYEQYF.

This chain uses TRBV9 with TRBJ2-1, with 7 bases that match TRBD1. V was pared by 4 bases and J by 2 bases, with 6 bases of the junction left unmatched. The CDR3 spans 15 residues. Germline values: CDR1 SGDLS, CDR2 YYNGEE. The CDR3: CASSSTGLPYNEQFF. CDR3 bases: TGTGCCAGCAGCTCGACAGGGCTTCCCTACAATGAGCAGTTCTTC.

This clone was picked up a small number of times. The CDR3 protein is CASSPAYQGPRSYNEQFF. The CDR3 DNA reads as TGTGCCAGCAGTCCGGCCTACCAGGGGCCCCGCTCCTACAATGAGCAGTTCTTC. The gene calls are TRBV28 and TRBJ2-1, with D perhaps TRBD1 (6 bases). CDR3 size: 18 residues. Looked up from germline, CDR1 is MDHEN and CDR2 is SYDVKM. The germline V and J ends were trimmed by 5 bases and 0 bases, with 20 bases remaining between them.

V usage is TRBV11-3 and J usage is TRBJ2-3; 9 bases are a match to TRBD2. Germline loops: CDR1 SGHNT, CDR2 YENEEA. The J segment lost 4 bases and the V segment lost 4 bases, leaving 9 bases of the junction unmatched. This CDR3 contains 16 residues. CDR3 amino acids: CASSSYSGSGSDTQYF. As DNA, the CDR3 is TGTGCCAGCAGCTCCTATAGCGGGAGTGGTTCAGATACGCAGTATTTT.

The rearrangement uses TRBV5-1 and TRBJ2-7; 12 bases agree with TRBD2. The CDR3 has 19 residues. The germline V gene encodes CDR1 SGHRS and CDR2 YFSETQ. V shed 0 bases, J shed 0 bases, and the junction held 10 bases outside the gene matches. CDR3 in DNA: TGCGCCAGCAGCTTGGTAAGACTAGCGGGAGTTAGGAGCTCCTACGAGCAGTACTTC. Protein product: CASSLVRLAGVRSSYEQYF.

The V call is TRBV28, the J call TRBJ1-6, with 8 bases identical to TRBD1. This CDR3 has 16 residues. Germline V gives CDR1 MDHEN, CDR2 SYDVKM. Trimming took 4 bases from V and 8 from J; bases not matched to a gene: 10. Written as DNA, the CDR3 is TGTGCCAGCAGTTCACCAGACAGGGGTGAATATTCACCCCTCCACTTT. It codes for CASSSPDRGEYSPLHF.

The V and J genes are TRBV18 and TRBJ2-2; unclear D gene. CDR1 is KGHSH, CDR2 LQKENI, per germline. V was clipped by 2 bases and J by 8 bases, with 3 bases between them. The CDR3 runs 11 residues. The CDR3 sequence: CASSPAGELFF. Written as DNA, the CDR3 is TGTGCCAGCTCACCAGCGGGGGAGCTGTTTTTT.

This rearrangement joins TRBV11-3 to TRBJ1-1; TRBD1 aligns across 7 bases. The CDR3 consists of 15 residues. Germline V gene lookup returns CDR1 SGHNT and CDR2 YENEEA. Trimming cost V 2 bases and J 3 bases; bases outside gene matches: 6. The CDR3 reads CASSLTGDGDTEAFF. For the CDR3, the DNA is TGTGCCAGCAGCTTAACAGGGGATGGGGACACTGAAGCTTTCTTT. Variable domain in full (rest from reference TRBV11-3 and TRBJ1-1): EAGVVQSPRYKIIEKKQPVAFWCNPISGHNTLYWYLQNLGQGPELLIRYENEEAVDDSQLPKDRFSAERLKGVDSTLKIQPAELGDSAVYLCASSLTGDGDTEAFFGQGTRLTVV.

This clone occurred a few times. The rearrangement uses TRBV5-1 and TRBJ2-5, with 8 positions matching TRBD1. J was trimmed by 4 bases and V by 1 base; bases with no gene match: 12. The CDR3 contains 17 residues. The germline CDR1 and CDR2 sequences are SGHRS and YFSETQ. The CDR3 sequence is CASSLNPGQGQRETQYF. DNA of the CDR3: TGCGCCAGCAGCTTGAATCCCGGACAGGGTCAACGAGAGACCCAGTACTTC.

This clone appeared many times. V usage is TRBV7-9 and J usage is TRBJ2-7, with TRBD2 matching over 7 bases. Germline V lookup: CDR1 SEHNR, CDR2 FQNEAQ (reference sequence). Trimming at V came to 3 bases and at J to 5 bases, leaving 7 bases not matched to a gene. The CDR3 length is 14 residues. CDR3 nucleotides: TGTGCCAGCAGCTTCCTAAGCGGGGCCAACGAGCAGTACTTC. It specifies CASSFLSGANEQYF.

The gene calls are TRBV6-5 and TRBJ2-7; 7 nucleotides agree with TRBD1. The CDR3 is 14 amino acids. The trim removed 6 bases at V and 2 bases at J, leaving 7 bases unmatched. Germline lookup yields CDR1 MNHEY and CDR2 SVGAGI. This CDR3 reads CASSQTGSPYEQYF. Here the CDR3 DNA reads TGTGCCAGCAGCCAGACAGGGAGCCCCTACGAGCAGTACTTC.

The J gene is TRBJ2-2, the V gene TRBV10-2, with 15 bases lining up with TRBD2. Germline lookup yields CDR1 WSHSY and CDR2 SAAADI. V shed 8 bases, J shed 8 bases, and the junction held 15 bases outside the gene matches. CDR3 size: 18 residues. DNA for the CDR3: TGCGCCAGCGGCCGCCCCGGACTAGCGGGAGGGCCGGCTGGGGAGCTGTTTTTT. This encodes CASGRPGLAGGPAGELFF.

V usage is TRBV19 and J usage is TRBJ2-1; D gene uncertain. The CDR3 runs to 15 residues. Germline CDR1 LNHDA, CDR2 SQIVND (reference sequence). V was pared by 6 bases and J by 10 bases, with 22 bases between. The CDR3 reads CASSILTSRDMEQFF. CDR3 DNA sequence: TGTGCCAGTAGCATCCTTACCTCACGAGATATGGAGCAGTTCTTC.

This chain connects TRBV5-6 to TRBJ2-5; 7 bases agree with TRBD1. The end of the DNA fits TRBJ2-7 better, so the J call may be wrong. The CDR3 has 14 amino acids. Germline loops: CDR1 SGHDT, CDR2 YYEEEE. CDR3 region: CASSSFGRGYEQYF. CDR3 bases: TGTGCCAGCAGCTCCTTCGGCAGGGGGTACGAGCAGTACTTC.

This clone was detected only a few times. The chain carries TRBV28 and TRBJ2-3; a possible D gene is TRBD1 (5 bases). This CDR3 region has 15 residues. The V and J ends lost 3 bases and 2 bases respectively, with 12 bases between them. CDR1 and CDR2 from the germline V gene are MDHEN and SYDVKM. DNA for the CDR3: TGTGCCAGCAGTTTGGACAAGGTCTCCACAGATACGCAGTATTTT. Amino acid sequence: CASSLDKVSTDTQYF. Variable domain in full (rest from reference TRBV28 and TRBJ2-3): DVKVTQSSRYLVKRTGEKVFLECVQDMDHENMFWYRQDPGLGLRLIYFSYDVKMKEKGDIPEGYSVSREKKERFSLILESASTNQTSMYLCASSLDKVSTDTQYFGPGTRLTVL.

V usage is TRBV4-1 and J usage is TRBJ2-5; D unclear. CDR3 length equals 14 residues. Germline CDR1 MGHRA, CDR2 YSYEKL. Deletions cut 1 base from V and 3 bases from J, with 9 bases between. CDR3 nucleotide sequence: TGCGCCAGCAGCCAAGTCCCACTCAAAGAGACCCAGTACTTC. Translated: CASSQVPLKETQYF.

Concerning this clone itself: Within the sample, other DNA sequences also encode this same CDR3. The chain joins TRBV28 to TRBJ1-1; 9 nucleotides line up with TRBD1. Germline V gene sequence: CDR1 MDHEN, CDR2 SYDVKM. Unmatched junction bases numbered 2, after V lost 2 bases and J lost 4 bases. CDR3 length: 14 residues. CDR3 sequence reads: CASSLTGGGTEAFF. The CDR3 nucleotides read TGTGCCAGCAGTTTAACAGGGGGCGGCACTGAAGCTTTCTTT. The variable domain in full, with the rest retrieved from reference TRBV28 and TRBJ1-1, is DVKVTQSSRYLVKRTGEKVFLECVQDMDHENMFWYRQDPGLGLRLIYFSYDVKMKEKGDIPEGYSVSREKKERFSLILESASTNQTSMYLCASSLTGGGTEAFFGQGTRLTVV.

This clone was seen a handful of times. The V and J genes are TRBV5-6 and TRBJ2-3; unclear D gene. Trimming cost V 2 bases and J 1 base, with 5 bases left between them. Germline V gene lookup returns CDR1 SGHDT and CDR2 YYEEEE. CDR3 length equals 13 residues. CDR3 sequence (DNA): TGTGCCAGCAGCTTCCAGGGCACAGATACGCAGTATTTT. Its translation is CASSFQGTDTQYF.

The sample holds one count of this clone. The J gene is TRBJ1-2, the V gene TRBV15, with 7 bases fitting TRBD1. Germline V gives CDR1 LNHNV, CDR2 YYDKDF (reference sequence). The V gene end was trimmed by 5 bases and the J gene end by 3 bases; junction bases not matched to a gene: 6. The CDR3 runs to 14 residues. The DNA for the CDR3 is TGTGCCACCAGCGCCGCAGGGGGGTACTATGGCTACACCTTC. Amino acids: CATSAAGGYYGYTF.